These 8 T cell receptor beta chains were sequenced from one sample in a study of cytomegalovirus exposure and HLA in healthy donors. Assay: immunoSEQ multiplex PCR; the TCRdb copy retains only in-frame clones and omits some. The table shows about 130,000 clones, with about 90% occurring only once. Sequencing input: PBMCs. These receptors all stem from a man aged 25-40 years in good health and CMV-seronegative.

The chain joins TRBV25-1 to TRBJ1-2; 11 bases agree with TRBD1. CDR1 is MGHDK and CDR2 is SYGVNS in the germline V gene. After removal of 8 bases from V and 4 bases from J, the junction contained 9 bases not matched to a gene. This CDR3 is built from 15 residues. The CDR3 sequence is CASRADRGRTYGYTF. CDR3 coding DNA: TGTGCCAGCCGAGCGGACAGGGGGCGTACCTATGGCTACACCTTC.

The chain employs TRBV6-1 and TRBJ2-3; unclear D gene. This CDR3 spans 13 amino acids. From germline, CDR1 is MNHNS and CDR2 SASEGT. The V end lost 3 bases, the J end lost 9 bases, and 13 bases lay between the germline ends. The CDR3 DNA reads as TGTGCCAGCAGTGAGTTGTGGCCGCAAACGCAGTATTTT. Its translation: CASSELWPQTQYF.

The V and J genes are TRBV5-6 and TRBJ1-1; D may be TRBD1 (6 bases). Germline V lookup: CDR1 SGHDT, CDR2 YYEEEE. V was shortened by 0 bases and J by 4 bases, with 13 bases between the two germline ends. The CDR3 loop spans 15 amino acids. The CDR3 sequence is CASSLGAVGGTEAFF. DNA for the CDR3: TGTGCCAGCAGCTTGGGGGCGGTAGGGGGCACTGAAGCTTTCTTT.

The J gene is TRBJ2-1, the V gene TRBV7-8; a possible D gene is TRBD2 (5 bases). The germline gives CDR1 SGHVS, CDR2 FQNEAQ. Trimming removed 5 bases from V and 12 bases from J, with 11 bases in between. The CDR3 loop spans 11 amino acids. CDR3 in DNA: TGTGCCAGCAGCCAAACTAGTATGCAGTTCTTC. This sequence encodes CASSQTSMQFF.

V gene TRBV6-8 combines with J gene TRBJ1-6; a weak D match, TRBD1 (6 bases). Trimming removed 9 bases from V and 9 bases from J, with 21 bases in between. The CDR3 runs 15 residues. Per germline, CDR1 MNHGY and CDR2 SAAAGT. CDR3 DNA sequence: TGTGCCAGGAAGGGGAGGGGGGAGGACTCTTCACCCCTCCACTTT. Residues: CARKGRGEDSSPLHF.

The rearrangement uses TRBV5-1 and TRBJ2-7, with 7 bases matching TRBD2. The CDR3 loop spans 16 amino acids. CDR1 and CDR2 (germline): SGHRS, YFSETQ. J was trimmed by 4 bases and V by 0 bases; bases with no gene match: 10. The CDR3 region is CASSLGLGLGTYEQYF. The CDR3 DNA is TGCGCCAGCAGCTTGGGCTTAGGACTAGGAACTTACGAGCAGTACTTC.

This chain links TRBV29-1 with TRBJ1-2; D is uncertain. Germline CDR1 reads SQVTM; CDR2 reads ANQGSEA. The CDR3 runs 14 residues. The germline V and J ends were trimmed by 1 base and 8 bases, with 17 bases remaining between them. CDR3 amino acids: CSVEVPWSPAGYTF. The DNA of the CDR3 is TGCAGCGTTGAAGTCCCCTGGTCCCCTGCGGGCTACACCTTC.

The chain carries TRBV4-1 and TRBJ1-1, with no clear D. Trimming left V 1 base short and J 7 bases short, with 13 bases between. The CDR3 consists of 14 residues. The germline CDR1 and CDR2 sequences are MGHRA and YSYEKL. The chain's CDR3 is CASSQGPRAVEAFF. The DNA of the CDR3 is TGCGCCAGCAGCCAAGGCCCGAGAGCCGTTGAAGCTTTCTTT.